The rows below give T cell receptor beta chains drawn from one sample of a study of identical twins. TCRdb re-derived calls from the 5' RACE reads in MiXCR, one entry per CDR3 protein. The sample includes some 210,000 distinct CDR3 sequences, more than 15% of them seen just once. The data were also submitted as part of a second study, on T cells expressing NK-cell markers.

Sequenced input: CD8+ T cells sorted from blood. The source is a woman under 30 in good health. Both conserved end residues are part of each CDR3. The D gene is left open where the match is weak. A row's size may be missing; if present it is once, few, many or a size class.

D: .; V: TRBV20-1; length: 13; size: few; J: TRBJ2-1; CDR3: CSAPIPPENEQFF; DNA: TGCAGTGCTCCCATACCCCCGGAGAATGAGCAGTTCTTC
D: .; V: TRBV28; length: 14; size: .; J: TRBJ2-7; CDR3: CASQDGVHSYEQYF; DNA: TGTGCCAGCCAAGACGGGGTCCACTCCTACGAGCAGTACTTC
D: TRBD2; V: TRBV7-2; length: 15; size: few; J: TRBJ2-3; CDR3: CASSLVTAGTDTQYF; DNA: TGTGCCAGCAGCTTAGTAACAGCGGGGACAGATACGCAGTATTTT
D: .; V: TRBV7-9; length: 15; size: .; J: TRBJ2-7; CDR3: CASSLGAYQSYEQYF; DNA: TGTGCCAGCAGCTTAGGGGCCTACCAGAGTTACGAGCAGTACTTC
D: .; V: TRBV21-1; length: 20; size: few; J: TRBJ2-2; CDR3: CASSALLTGRAHPHTGELFF; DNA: TGTGCCAGCAGCGCGTTACTCACCGGGAGGGCCCATCCACACACCGGGGAGCTGTTTTTT
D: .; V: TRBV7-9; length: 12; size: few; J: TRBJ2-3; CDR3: CASSLRGRAQYF; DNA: TGTGCCAGCAGCTTAAGGGGGAGAGCGCAGTATTTT
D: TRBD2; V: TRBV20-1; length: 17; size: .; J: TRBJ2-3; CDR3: CSAPPPFAGVGTDTQYF; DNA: TGCAGTGCTCCACCCCCTTTTGCGGGAGTGGGCACAGATACGCAGTATTTT
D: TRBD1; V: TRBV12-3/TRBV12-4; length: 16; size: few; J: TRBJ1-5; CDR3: CASRAPRQGRDQPQHF; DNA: TGTGCCAGCAGAGCCCCCAGACAGGGGCGGGATCAGCCCCAGCATTTT
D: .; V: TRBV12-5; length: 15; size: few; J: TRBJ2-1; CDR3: CASGSTGSGPNEQFF; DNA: TGTGCTAGTGGAAGTACAGGGAGCGGGCCCAATGAGCAGTTCTTC
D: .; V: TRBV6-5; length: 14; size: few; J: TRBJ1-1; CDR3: CASSYGTGGAEAFF; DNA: TGTGCCAGCAGTTATGGGACTGGGGGAGCTGAAGCTTTCTTT
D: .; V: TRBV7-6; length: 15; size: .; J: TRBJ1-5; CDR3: CASSLGAGDVQPQHF; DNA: TGTGCCAGCAGCTTAGGGGCAGGGGATGTGCAGCCCCAGCATTTT
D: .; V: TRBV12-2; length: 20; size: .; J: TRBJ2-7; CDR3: CASRFPLRVRFLGARDEQYF; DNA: TGTGCAAGTCGCTTCCCCCTGAGGGTAAGATTTTTGGGGGCACGGGACGAGCAGTACTTC
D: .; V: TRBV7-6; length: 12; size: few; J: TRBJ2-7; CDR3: CASSRAGDEQYF; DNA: TGTGCCAGCAGCCGTGCAGGGGACGAGCAGTACTTC
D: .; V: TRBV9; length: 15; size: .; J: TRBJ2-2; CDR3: CASSVVSGAAGELFF; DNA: TGTGCCAGCAGCGTAGTTTCGGGAGCGGCCGGGGAGCTGTTTTTT
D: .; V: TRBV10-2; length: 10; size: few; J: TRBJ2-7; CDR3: CATAEGEQYF; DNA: TGCGCCACCGCGGAGGGCGAGCAGTACTTC
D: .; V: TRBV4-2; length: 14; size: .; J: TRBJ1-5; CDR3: CASSLGTPNQPQHF; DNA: TGTGCCAGCAGCCTCGGGACACCCAATCAGCCCCAGCATTTT
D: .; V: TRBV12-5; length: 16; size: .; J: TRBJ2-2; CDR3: CASGSIRTSNTGELFF; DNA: TGTGCTAGTGGTTCCATAAGGACATCGAACACCGGGGAGCTGTTTTTT
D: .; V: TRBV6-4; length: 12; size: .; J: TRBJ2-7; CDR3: CASIRLTHEQYF; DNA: TGTGCCAGCATACGGCTAACCCACGAGCAGTACTTC
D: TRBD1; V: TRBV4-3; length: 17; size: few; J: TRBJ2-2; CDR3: CASSQDQRTGGEGELFF; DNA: TGCGCCAGCAGCCAAGATCAAAGGACAGGTGGGGAGGGGGAGCTGTTTTTT
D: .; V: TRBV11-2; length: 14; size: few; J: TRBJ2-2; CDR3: CASSFLTVTGELFF; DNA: TGTGCCAGCAGCTTCCTGACGGTCACCGGGGAGCTGTTTTTT
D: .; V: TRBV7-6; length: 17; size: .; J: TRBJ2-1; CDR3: CASSLDWPGGSYNEQFF; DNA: TGTGCCAGCAGCTTAGATTGGCCGGGCGGCTCCTACAATGAGCAGTTCTTC
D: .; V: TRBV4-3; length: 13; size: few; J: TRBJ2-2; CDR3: CASSQVTTGELFF; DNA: TGCGCCAGCAGCCAAGTAACCACCGGGGAGCTGTTTTTT
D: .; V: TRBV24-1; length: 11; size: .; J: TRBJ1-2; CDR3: CATSGGNGYTF; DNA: TGTGCCACCAGTGGGGGGAATGGCTACACCTTC